These 5 T cell receptor beta chains originate from one sample sequenced in a study of breast tumors, draining lymph nodes, adjacent tissues. Axillary draining lymph nodes of breast cancer patients supplied the node samples. TCRdb processed the multiplex PCR reads anew with MiXCR; each CDR3 protein has one entry. The table lists roughly 120,000 distinct CDR3 sequences, 15% to 20% of them singletons, with over 3% in the top ten. Sequencing used axillary lymph node tissue. The receptors come from a female donor with breast cancer. Some clones in this sample may be carry-over from other donors' samples.

About this clonotype: Being one base from a much bigger clone, this may be a read error. The chain links TRBV3-1 to TRBJ1-2; D not resolved. Germline lookup yields CDR1 LGHDT and CDR2 YNNKEL (reference sequence). The CDR3 length is 16 residues. For the CDR3, the DNA is TGTGCCAGCAACCAAGATTCTCGGTTTACTAACTATGGCTACACCTTC. Protein product: CASNQDSRFTNYGYTF.

This clonotype was seen just once. The genes are TRBV12-3 or TRBV12-4 and TRBJ2-1; TRBD1 matches 7 bases. Trimming cost V 4 bases and J 4 bases; bases outside gene matches: 13. This CDR3 spans 17 amino acids. CDR3 sequence: CASSSSQTGRPYNEQFF. The DNA for the CDR3 is TGTGCCAGCAGTTCAAGCCAGACAGGGAGACCTTACAATGAGCAGTTCTTC.

This clonotype came up many times. The chain combines TRBV7-9 with TRBJ2-3; D perhaps matches TRBD1 (5 bases). The CDR3 covers 13 residues. Trimming took 4 bases from V and 4 from J, leaving 9 bases between them. Germline loops: CDR1 SEHNR, CDR2 FQNEAQ (reference sequence). CDR3 amino acids: CASSSSGPDTQYF. The CDR3 DNA follows: TGTGCCAGCAGCTCCTCAGGGCCAGATACGCAGTATTTT.

This clonotype appeared a single time. A much more abundant neighbour one base away suggests this may be a read error. V and J are TRBV11-3 and TRBJ2-7; D unclear. Trimming pared 6 bases from V and 0 bases from J, leaving 12 bases between. Per germline, CDR1 SGHNT and CDR2 YENEEA. The CDR3 contains 14 residues. The DNA of the CDR3 is TGTGCCAGCAGACTACAGAGTGACTCCTACGAGCAGTACTTC. Translating gives CASRLQSDSYEQYF.

The sample holds many counts of this clonotype. The V gene is TRBV5-1, the J gene TRBJ1-2; 11 bases match TRBD1. The CDR3 length is 15 residues. Germline CDR1 is SGHRS and CDR2 is YFSETQ. J gave up 5 bases and V 4 bases, and 7 bases lay outside the gene matches. CDR3 protein: CASSPGQGDKYGYTF. The CDR3 bases are TGCGCCAGCAGCCCGGGACAGGGGGATAAGTATGGCTACACCTTC.